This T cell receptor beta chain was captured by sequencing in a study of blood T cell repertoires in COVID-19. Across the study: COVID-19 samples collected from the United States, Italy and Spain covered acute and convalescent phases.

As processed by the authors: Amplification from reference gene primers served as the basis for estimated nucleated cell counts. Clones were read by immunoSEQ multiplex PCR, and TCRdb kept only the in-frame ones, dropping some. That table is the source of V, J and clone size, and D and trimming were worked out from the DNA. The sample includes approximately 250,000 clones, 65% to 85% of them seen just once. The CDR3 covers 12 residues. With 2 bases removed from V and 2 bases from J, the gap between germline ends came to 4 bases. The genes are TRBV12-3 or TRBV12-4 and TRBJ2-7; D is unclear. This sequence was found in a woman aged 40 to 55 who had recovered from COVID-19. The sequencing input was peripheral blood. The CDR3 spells CASSLFTYEQYF. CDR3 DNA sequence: TGTGCCAGCAGTTTATTTACCTACGAGCAGTACTTC.